This T cell receptor (beta chain) came from a study of blood T cells in healthy people across ages. Overall study: Template switching retrieved approximately one barcoded beta molecule for each two T cells.

Study findings and constraints: As naive T cell percentage varied, TCR beta diversity correlated strongly with it. Total diversity from one million sequenced T cells was likely underestimated. Donors of long life had a larger count of naive CD4+ cells and greater diversity than aged donors.

A note on this clonotype: Its antigen remains unidentified. A much larger clone differs from this one at a single base, so this may be a read error.

CDR3 size: 14 residues. The germline CDR1 and CDR2 sequences are SQVTM and ANQGSEA. Using a J-beta primer mix together with a sample-barcoded 5' primer, a second PCR was run for roughly 7 to 12 cycles. One entry per CDR3 protein, called by TCRdb with MiXCR from the 5' RACE reads. The sample carries about 640,000 distinct CDR3 sequences, roughly three fifths recorded once. The sequence came from a man between 60 and 70 years old in good health. This chain links TRBV29-1 with TRBJ2-1; 9 bases align to TRBD2. The sequenced sample consisted of blood. CDR3 amino acids: CSVDFKRGDDERFF. In DNA form, the CDR3 reads TGCAGCGTTGATTTTAAGCGGGGGGACGATGAGCGGTTCTTC.